The 12 T cell receptor beta chains below were found in one sample sequenced in a study of T cells in Graves' hyperthyroidism and ophthalmopathy. Amplified TCR beta CDR3 regions derived from RNA transcripts. HTBI primers were used for first-round RT-PCR of the TCR CDR3. TCRdb re-called the multiplex PCR reads through MiXCR, storing one row per CDR3 protein. The table has hundreds of thousands of distinct CDR3 sequences, about 14% seen once; the top ten hold around 13%. Input material: blood. These receptors were obtained from a woman aged 50 to 60 with Graves' ophthalmopathy.

This clonotype was detected many times. V gene TRBV12-3 or TRBV12-4 combines with J gene TRBJ2-1; TRBD2 might be the D (6 bases). Trimming took 8 bases from V and 0 from J, leaving 14 bases between them. This CDR3 spans 15 amino acids. The CDR3 DNA sequence: TGTGCCAGCCAACGGAGGGAGAGCTCCTACAATGAGCAGTTCTTC. Encoded protein: CASQRRESSYNEQFF.

This clonotype was detected many times. V is TRBV5-1 and J is TRBJ1-1, with D hard to call. The CDR3 totals 14 residues. CDR1 is SGHRS, CDR2 YFSETQ, per germline. Trimming stripped 1 base from V and 1 base from J, with 8 bases between. CDR3 nucleotide sequence: TGCGCCAGCAGCTTGATGCCGGGGAACACTGAAGCTTTCTTT. This translates into CASSLMPGNTEAFF.

The chain is built from TRBV28 and TRBJ2-1; TRBD2 might be the D (5 bases). The V end lost 6 bases, the J end lost 0 bases, and 15 bases lay between the germline ends. The V gene's germline CDR1 is MDHEN and CDR2 SYDVKM. The CDR3 is made up of 16 amino acids. The CDR3 here is CASRLPGNPSYNEQFF. CDR3 in DNA: TGTGCCAGCAGGCTTCCGGGGAATCCCTCCTACAATGAGCAGTTCTTC. Complete variable domain (other parts from reference TRBV28 and TRBJ2-1): DVKVTQSSRYLVKRTGEKVFLECVQDMDHENMFWYRQDPGLGLRLIYFSYDVKMKEKGDIPEGYSVSREKKERFSLILESASTNQTSMYLCASRLPGNPSYNEQFFGPGTRLTVL.

This clonotype was recorded once. The V gene is TRBV28, the J gene TRBJ2-3; 10 nucleotides align to TRBD2. Germline V gene data show CDR1 as MDHEN and CDR2 as SYDVKM. The CDR3 covers 16 residues. V gave up 1 base and J gave up 6 bases; unmatched junction bases: 7. CDR3 bases: TGTGCCAGCAGTTTATCCGCACTAGCGGGAACGGATACGCAGTATTTT. It yields the protein CASSLSALAGTDTQYF.

This clonotype was counted at least ten times. The chain has TRBV12-3 or TRBV12-4 and TRBJ2-1, with TRBD2 matching 7 bases. CDR3 length equals 14 residues. The ends lost 5 bases at V and 4 bases at J; junction bases unmatched: 5. For the CDR3, the DNA is TGTGCCAGCAGTCCTTCAGCGGGGTACAATGAGCAGTTCTTC. This sequence encodes CASSPSAGYNEQFF.

This clonotype was picked up many times. The chain employs TRBV3-1 and TRBJ2-7; 11 nucleotides agree with TRBD2. The CDR3 contains 18 residues. Losses at the gene ends were 1 base for V and 5 bases for J; bases not matched to a gene: 13. Germline assignment: CDR1 LGHDT and CDR2 YNNKEL (reference sequence). The CDR3 protein is CASSQGPRTSGSIHEQYF. As DNA, the CDR3 is TGTGCCAGCAGCCAAGGACCGCGTACTAGCGGGAGCATCCACGAGCAGTACTTC.

This clonotype was detected ten times or more. The rearrangement joins TRBV7-3 to TRBJ2-3, with D maybe TRBD2 (6 bases). Trimming took off 5 bases at V and 0 bases at J, with 15 bases between the two ends. From germline, CDR1 is SGHTA and CDR2 FQGTGA. The CDR3 length is 16 residues. The CDR3 loop is CASSRSGGVSTDTQYF. CDR3 nucleotide sequence: TGTGCCAGCAGCCGATCGGGCGGGGTCAGCACAGATACGCAGTATTTT.

On this clonotype itself: The CDR3 ends on some other residue instead of the conserved phenylalanine or tryptophan, so this is likely a read error. The V gene is TRBV7-9, the J gene TRBJ1-2; D is uncertain. This CDR3 contains 13 residues. V was cut by 0 bases and J by 8 bases, with 10 bases left in between. Germline V lookup: CDR1 SEHNR, CDR2 FQNEAQ (reference sequence). The CDR3 spells CASSLASSSGYTL. The CDR3 DNA follows: TGTGCCAGCAGCTTAGCGTCCAGCAGCGGCTACACCCTC.

The chain couples TRBV29-1 to TRBJ2-7, with 7 bases lining up with TRBD2. The CDR3 is made up of 12 amino acids. CDR1 and CDR2 from the germline V gene are SQVTM and ANQGSEA. After removal of 5 bases from V and 9 bases from J, the junction contained 10 bases not matched to a gene. The CDR3 DNA follows: TGCAGCGTTAGTGTGGGAGGGCCTTCGCAGTACTTC. Its translation: CSVSVGGPSQYF.

This clonotype was counted many times. V is TRBV7-2 and J is TRBJ1-1; 7 nucleotides agree with TRBD1. Germline CDR1 and CDR2: SGHTA and FQGNSA. The CDR3 runs 17 residues. After removal of 5 bases from V and 0 bases from J, the junction contained 12 bases not matched to a gene. Here the CDR3 reads CASSLQPIQGLNTEAFF. In nucleotides, the CDR3 is TGTGCCAGCAGCCTACAACCAATACAGGGGCTGAACACTGAAGCTTTCTTT.

Ten or more counts support this clonotype. The rearrangement joins TRBV20-1 to TRBJ2-3, with D perhaps being TRBD1 or TRBD2 (5 bases each). V was cut by 0 bases and J by 1 base, with 11 bases left in between. Germline assignment: CDR1 DFQATT and CDR2 SNEGSKA (reference sequence). CDR3 length: 15 amino acids. The CDR3 nucleotides read TGCAGTGCTAGAGATCCGGGGCGGGGCACAGATACGCAGTATTTT. It specifies CSARDPGRGTDTQYF.

The chain recombines TRBV7-8 with TRBJ1-5, with 8 bases lining up with TRBD1. Germline assignment: CDR1 SGHVS and CDR2 FQNEAQ. The CDR3 length is 15 residues. Germline trimming cut 8 bases from V and 4 bases from J; bases unmatched to any gene: 10. DNA of the CDR3: TGTGCCAGCTCCGGGACAGGCAGTAGAAATCAGCCCCAGCATTTT. Encoded protein: CASSGTGSRNQPQHF.